The 21 T cell receptor beta chains below come from one sample, sequenced in a study of early T cells in non-severe SARS-CoV-2 infection. TCRdb fed the 5' RACE reads into MiXCR, producing one record per CDR3 protein. The sample has roughly 80,000 distinct CDR3 sequences; roughly a sixth are singletons. The sample taken for sequencing was whole blood. Receptor source: an adult who was a healthcare worker with PCR-confirmed SARS-CoV-2 infection or an uninfected control (not recorded which).

This sequence joins TRBV7-3 and TRBJ2-1; TRBD1 is a possible D gene (6 bases). Germline CDR1 is SGHTA and CDR2 is FQGTGA. There are 16 residues in the CDR3. The ends were cut back, 2 bases at V and 5 bases at J, with 16 bases in the middle. The CDR3 sequence is CASSLGAGDPDNEQFF. CDR3 coding DNA: TGTGCCAGCAGCTTAGGAGCAGGGGATCCAGACAATGAGCAGTTCTTC.

J is TRBJ2-1 and V is TRBV28; D unresolved. V lost 3 bases and J 5 bases, leaving 11 bases between the germline ends. Germline V gene data show CDR1 as MDHEN and CDR2 as SYDVKM. The CDR3 runs 14 residues. CDR3 in DNA: TGTGCCAGCAGTTTTATAGGTCAAAACAATGAGCAGTTCTTC. The encoded protein is CASSFIGQNNEQFF.

The V call is TRBV20-1, the J call TRBJ2-7, with D uncertain. The CDR3 is made up of 14 amino acids. With 0 bases removed from V and 8 bases from J, the gap between germline ends came to 17 bases. Germline V lookup: CDR1 DFQATT, CDR2 SNEGSKA (reference sequence). CDR3 coding DNA: TGCAGTGCTAGAGACGGTACCGCAGGAGCGAAGCAGTACTTC. Its protein is CSARDGTAGAKQYF.

This clonotype was observed at least ten times. CDR3 region: CASSPSLAGYHNEQFF. DNA for the CDR3: TGTGCCAGCAGTCCCAGCCTAGCGGGGTACCACAATGAGCAGTTCTTC. The V call is TRBV28, the J call TRBJ2-1, with 9 nucleotides matching TRBD2. The CDR3 runs 16 residues. Germline CDR1 and CDR2: MDHEN and SYDVKM. The V segment lost 5 bases and the J segment 5 bases; nucleotides outside the gene matches: 10.

J is TRBJ1-1 and V is TRBV9; D is uncertain. Per the germline V gene, CDR1 is SGDLS and CDR2 is YYNGEE. Trimming cost V 0 bases and J 1 base, with 4 bases left between them. This CDR3 has 13 residues. The DNA for the CDR3 is TGTGCCAGCAGCGTAGAACAGAACACTGAAGCTTTCTTT. This encodes CASSVEQNTEAFF.

This clonotype was recorded at least ten times. This chain uses TRBV20-1 with TRBJ1-1; D is possibly TRBD1 (5 bases). The CDR3 is 15 residues long. Per the germline V gene, CDR1 is DFQATT and CDR2 is SNEGSKA (reference sequence). V was pared by 1 base and J by 4 bases, with 16 bases between. The CDR3 loop reads CSARGGRVWGTEAFF. The CDR3 DNA follows: TGCAGTGCTAGAGGGGGCAGGGTTTGGGGCACTGAAGCTTTCTTT.

Notes on this clonotype: It may be a read error: a sequence one base away is much more abundant. This sequence joins TRBV19 and TRBJ1-5; 10 bases fit TRBD1. CDR1 and CDR2 from the germline V gene are LNHDA and SQIVND (reference sequence). This CDR3 region has 14 residues. As DNA, the CDR3 is TGTGTCAGTAGCGGACAGGGGGTCAATCAGCCCCAGCATTTT. It translates to CVSSGQGVNQPQHF.

This rearrangement joins TRBV7-2 to TRBJ2-3; D is unclear. With 1 base removed from V and 2 bases from J, the gap between germline ends came to 4 bases. The CDR3 runs 13 residues. The germline V gene encodes CDR1 SGHTA and CDR2 FQGNSA. The CDR3 nucleotides read TGTGCCAGCAGCTTAGGTCCCACAGATACGCAGTATTTT. It codes for CASSLGPTDTQYF. The variable domain in full, completed from reference TRBV7-2 and TRBJ2-3, reads GAGVSQSPSNKVTEKGKDVELRCDPISGHTALYWYRQSLGQGLEFLIYFQGNSAPDKSGLPSDRFSAERTGGSVSTLTIQRTQQEDSAVYLCASSLGPTDTQYFGPGTRLTVL.

This chain connects TRBV6-2 or TRBV6-3 to TRBJ1-5, with 9 positions matching TRBD1. Germline V gene data show CDR1 as MNHEY and CDR2 as SVGEGT. The CDR3 covers 15 residues. The V and J ends lost 5 bases and 6 bases, in that order; junction bases with no gene match: 8. The CDR3 is CASSTGGSGSQPQHF. The CDR3, as DNA: TGTGCCAGCAGTACAGGGGGCTCGGGTAGTCAGCCCCAGCATTTT.

The chain employs TRBV7-2 and TRBJ2-7, with 9 bases identical to TRBD1. Germline V gene data show CDR1 as SGHTA and CDR2 as FQGNSA. The CDR3 runs to 15 residues. V lost 1 base to trimming and J lost 5 bases; unmatched junction nucleotides: 6. The CDR3 region has the DNA TGTGCCAGCAGCTTAGGTGGGACAGGGACCAACGAGCAGTACTTC. Protein product: CASSLGGTGTNEQYF.

This clonotype was recorded at least ten times. The chain carries TRBV19 and TRBJ2-3, with D hard to call. Looked up from germline, CDR1 is LNHDA and CDR2 is SQIVND (reference sequence). This CDR3 comprises 13 residues. Trimming stripped 6 bases from V and 0 bases from J, with 7 bases between. As DNA, the CDR3 is TGTGCCAGTAGCGAAACTAGCACAGATACGCAGTATTTT. It translates to CASSETSTDTQYF.

The rearrangement links TRBV11-2 to TRBJ1-4; 8 nucleotides agree with TRBD1. Germline loops: CDR1 SGHAT, CDR2 FQNNGV. The CDR3 length is 15 residues. Trimming cost V 1 base and J 7 bases; bases outside gene matches: 5. CDR3: CASSLAGTGVEKLFF. The CDR3 DNA is TGTGCCAGCAGCTTAGCCGGGACAGGAGTTGAAAAACTGTTTTTT.

This clonotype was seen just once. The rearrangement uses TRBV6-1 and TRBJ1-4; 7 nucleotides agree with TRBD1. This CDR3 is 14 amino acids long. Germline V gives CDR1 MNHNS, CDR2 SASEGT. Trimming removed 6 bases from V and 10 bases from J; junction bases left unmatched: 11. The CDR3 sequence is CASSRETGLRKLFF. CDR3 bases: TGTGCCAGCAGCCGCGAGACAGGGCTCCGAAAACTGTTTTTT.

The genes are TRBV14 and TRBJ1-1; D remains ambiguous. Trimming cost V 6 bases and J 7 bases, with 12 bases left between them. The germline V gene encodes CDR1 SGHDN and CDR2 FVKESK. The CDR3 has 12 amino acids. This chain's CDR3 is CASSLMGNEAFF. The CDR3 coding sequence is TGTGCCAGCAGTCTCATGGGGAATGAAGCTTTCTTT.

The chain has TRBV19 and TRBJ2-1; D gene ambiguous. V shed 6 bases and J shed 5 bases, with 14 bases lying between them. CDR1 is LNHDA, CDR2 SQIVND, per germline (reference sequence). The CDR3 consists of 14 residues. CDR3 sequence reads: CASRVGPGDNEQFF. In DNA, the CDR3 is TGTGCCAGTAGAGTGGGCCCTGGGGACAATGAGCAGTTCTTC. Variable domain in full (rest from reference TRBV19 and TRBJ2-1): DGGITQSPKYLFRKEGQNVTLSCEQNLNHDAMYWYRQDPGQGLRLIYYSQIVNDFQKGDIAEGYSVSREKKESFPLTVTSAQKNPTAFYLCASRVGPGDNEQFFGPGTRLTVL.

The chain is built from TRBV29-1 and TRBJ2-7, with D perhaps TRBD2 (5 bases). CDR3 length: 12 residues. The V end lost 1 base, the J end lost 3 bases, and 7 bases lay between the germline ends. Germline V gene data show CDR1 as SQVTM and CDR2 as ANQGSEA. This CDR3 is CSVEAGDYEQYF. As DNA, the CDR3 is TGCAGCGTTGAAGCCGGGGACTACGAGCAGTACTTC.

This clonotype was detected a few times. V is TRBV6-2 or TRBV6-3 and J is TRBJ2-1; 8 bases agree with TRBD2. The CDR3 is 13 amino acids. CDR1 and CDR2 from the germline V gene are MNHEY and SVGEGT. The J segment lost 7 bases and the V segment lost 6 bases, leaving 5 bases of the junction unmatched. The CDR3 DNA reads as TGTGCCAGCAGCAAAGGGACTAGGAATGAGCAGTTCTTC. It is translated as CASSKGTRNEQFF.

The chain couples TRBV6-1 to TRBJ2-7; the D gene is possibly TRBD2 (5 bases). Germline CDR1 reads MNHNS; CDR2 reads SASEGT. Trimming left V 10 bases short and J 6 bases short, with 22 bases between. The CDR3 runs to 14 residues. The CDR3 sequence: CATLFTRRGSEQYF. CDR3 DNA: TGTGCCACCCTCTTTACCAGGAGAGGGTCCGAGCAGTACTTC.

This clonotype was seen a few times. The V and J genes are TRBV28 and TRBJ2-7; D is unclear. The V end was cut by 3 bases, the J end by 6 bases, with 12 bases between. Germline assignment: CDR1 MDHEN and CDR2 SYDVKM. The CDR3 consists of 13 residues. CDR3 loop: CASSFARLGEQYF. DNA for the CDR3: TGTGCCAGCAGTTTTGCCAGGTTGGGCGAGCAGTACTTC.

This clonotype occurred a few times. The chain joins TRBV20-1 to TRBJ2-2; tentative D call: TRBD2 (5 bases). The CDR3 is 17 amino acids. CDR1 DFQATT and CDR2 SNEGSKA come from the germline V gene (reference sequence). Trimming removed 0 bases from V and 4 bases from J, with 18 bases in between. CDR3 in amino acids: CSARDVRNQGSTGELFF. The CDR3 region has the DNA TGCAGTGCTAGAGACGTGCGGAACCAAGGGAGCACCGGGGAGCTGTTTTTT.

The chain has TRBV7-2 and TRBJ1-5; no reliable D call. The CDR3 sequence is 15 residues long. The germline gives CDR1 SGHTA, CDR2 FQGNSA. V shed 1 base and J shed 4 bases, with 11 bases lying between them. DNA for the CDR3: TGTGCCAGCAGCTTAGTGGGCAGGAATAATCAGCCCCAGCATTTT. The encoded protein is CASSLVGRNNQPQHF.